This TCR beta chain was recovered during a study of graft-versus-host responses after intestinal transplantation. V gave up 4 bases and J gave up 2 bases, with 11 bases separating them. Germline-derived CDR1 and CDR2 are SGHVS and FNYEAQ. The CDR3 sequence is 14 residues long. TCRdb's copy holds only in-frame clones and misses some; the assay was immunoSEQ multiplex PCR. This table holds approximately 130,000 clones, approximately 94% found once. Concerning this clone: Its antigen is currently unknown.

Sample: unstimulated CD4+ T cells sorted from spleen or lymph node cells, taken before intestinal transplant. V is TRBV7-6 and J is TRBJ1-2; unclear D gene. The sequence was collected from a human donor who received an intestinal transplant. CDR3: CASSSTTANYGYTF. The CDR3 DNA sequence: TGTGCCAGCAGCTCTACCACAGCGAACTATGGCTACACCTTC.